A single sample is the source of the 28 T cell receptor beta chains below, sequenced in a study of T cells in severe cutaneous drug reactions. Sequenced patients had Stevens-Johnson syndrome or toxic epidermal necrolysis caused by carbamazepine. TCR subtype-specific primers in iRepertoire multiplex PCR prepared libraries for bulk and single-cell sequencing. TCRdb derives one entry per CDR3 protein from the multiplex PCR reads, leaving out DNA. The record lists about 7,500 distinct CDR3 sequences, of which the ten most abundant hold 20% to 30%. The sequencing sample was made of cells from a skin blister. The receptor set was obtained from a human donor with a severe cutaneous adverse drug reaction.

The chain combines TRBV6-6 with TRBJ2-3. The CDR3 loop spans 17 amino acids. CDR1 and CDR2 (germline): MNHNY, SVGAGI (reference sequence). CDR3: CASSYSPSGFITDTQYF.

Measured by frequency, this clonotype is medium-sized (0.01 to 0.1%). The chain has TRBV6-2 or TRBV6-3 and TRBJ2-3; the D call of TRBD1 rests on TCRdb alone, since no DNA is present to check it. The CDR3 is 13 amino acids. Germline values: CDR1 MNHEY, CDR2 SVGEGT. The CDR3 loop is CASSGQGVDTQYF.

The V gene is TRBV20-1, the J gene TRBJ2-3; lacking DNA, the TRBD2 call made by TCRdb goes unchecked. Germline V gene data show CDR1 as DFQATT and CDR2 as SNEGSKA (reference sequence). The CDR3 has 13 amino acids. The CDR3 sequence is CSARRAGTDTQYF.

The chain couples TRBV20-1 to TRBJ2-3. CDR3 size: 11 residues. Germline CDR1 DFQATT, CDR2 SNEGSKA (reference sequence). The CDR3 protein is CSASSADTQYF.

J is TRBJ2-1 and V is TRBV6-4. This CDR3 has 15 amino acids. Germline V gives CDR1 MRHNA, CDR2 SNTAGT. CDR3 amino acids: CASSDSSGSYNEQFF.

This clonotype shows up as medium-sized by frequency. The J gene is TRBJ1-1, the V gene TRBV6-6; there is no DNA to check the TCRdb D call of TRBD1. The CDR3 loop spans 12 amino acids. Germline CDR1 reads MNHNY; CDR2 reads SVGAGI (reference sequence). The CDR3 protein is CASLDRGTEAFF.

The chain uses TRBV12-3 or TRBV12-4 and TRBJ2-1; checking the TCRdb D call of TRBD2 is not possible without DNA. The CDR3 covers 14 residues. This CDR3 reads CASSGERTSGLGFF.

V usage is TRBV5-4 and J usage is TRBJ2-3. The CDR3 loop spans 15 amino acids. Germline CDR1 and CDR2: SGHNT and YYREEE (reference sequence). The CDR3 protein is CASSLANPSTDTQYF.

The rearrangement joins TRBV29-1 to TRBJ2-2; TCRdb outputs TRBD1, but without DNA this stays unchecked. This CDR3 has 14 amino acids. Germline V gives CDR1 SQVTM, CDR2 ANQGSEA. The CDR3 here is CSVVEAGYTGELFF.

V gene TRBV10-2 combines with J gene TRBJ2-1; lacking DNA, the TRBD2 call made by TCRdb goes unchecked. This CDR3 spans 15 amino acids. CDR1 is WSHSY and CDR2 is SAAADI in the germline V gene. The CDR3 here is CASGLPSSEYNEQFF.

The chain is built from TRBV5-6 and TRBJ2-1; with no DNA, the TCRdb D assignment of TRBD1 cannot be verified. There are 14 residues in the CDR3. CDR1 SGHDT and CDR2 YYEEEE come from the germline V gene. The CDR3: CASTTLGVYNEQFF.

CDR3 amino acids: CASSSDHNPYEQYF. This chain connects TRBV27 to TRBJ2-7. Looked up from germline, CDR1 is MNHEY and CDR2 is SMNVEV (reference sequence). The CDR3 extends over 14 amino acids.

CDR3 amino acids: CASSLGAGRTGELFF. The chain carries TRBV28 and TRBJ2-2; TCRdb gives TRBD1 as the D gene, but with no DNA this cannot be confirmed. The CDR3 loop spans 15 amino acids. CDR1 and CDR2 from the germline V gene are MDHEN and SYDVKM.

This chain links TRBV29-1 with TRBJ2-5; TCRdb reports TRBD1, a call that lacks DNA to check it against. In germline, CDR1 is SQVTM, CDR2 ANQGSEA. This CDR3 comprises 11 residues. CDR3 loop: CSAPVQGAQYF.

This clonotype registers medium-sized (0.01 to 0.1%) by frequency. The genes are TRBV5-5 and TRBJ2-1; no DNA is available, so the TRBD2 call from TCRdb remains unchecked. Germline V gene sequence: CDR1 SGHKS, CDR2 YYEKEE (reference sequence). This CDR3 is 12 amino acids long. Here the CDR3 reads CASSLVPGEQFF.

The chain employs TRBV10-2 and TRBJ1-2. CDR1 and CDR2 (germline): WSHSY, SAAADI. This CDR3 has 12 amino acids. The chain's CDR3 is CASRDRFYGYTF.

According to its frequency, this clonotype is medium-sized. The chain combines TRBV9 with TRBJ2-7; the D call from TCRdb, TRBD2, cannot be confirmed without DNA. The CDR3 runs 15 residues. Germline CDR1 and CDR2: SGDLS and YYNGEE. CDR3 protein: CASSVSGDSGHEQYF.

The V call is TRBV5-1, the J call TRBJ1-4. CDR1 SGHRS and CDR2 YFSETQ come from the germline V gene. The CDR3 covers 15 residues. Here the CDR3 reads CASSPRLAPNEKLFF.

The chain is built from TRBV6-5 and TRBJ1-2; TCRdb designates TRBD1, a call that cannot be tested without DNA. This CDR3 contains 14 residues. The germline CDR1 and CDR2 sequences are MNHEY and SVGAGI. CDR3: CASSGTGALDGYTF.

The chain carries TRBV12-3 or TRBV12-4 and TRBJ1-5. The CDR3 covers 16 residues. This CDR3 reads CASSLGLTVSNQPQHF.

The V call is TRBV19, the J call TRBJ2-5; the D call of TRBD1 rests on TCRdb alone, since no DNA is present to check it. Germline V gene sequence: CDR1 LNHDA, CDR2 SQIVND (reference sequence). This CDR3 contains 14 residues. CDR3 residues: CASSIQGARETQYF.

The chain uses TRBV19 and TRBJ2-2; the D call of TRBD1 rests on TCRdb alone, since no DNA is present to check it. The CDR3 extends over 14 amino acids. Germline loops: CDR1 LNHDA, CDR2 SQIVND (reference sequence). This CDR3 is CASGATVNTGELFF.

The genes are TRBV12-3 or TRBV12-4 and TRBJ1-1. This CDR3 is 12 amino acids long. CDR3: CASTWGVLGAFF.

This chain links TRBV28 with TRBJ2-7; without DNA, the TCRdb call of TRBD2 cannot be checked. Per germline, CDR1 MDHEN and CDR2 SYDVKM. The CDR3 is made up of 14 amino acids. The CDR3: CASSLDWAPYEQYF. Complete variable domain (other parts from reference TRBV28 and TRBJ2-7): DVKVTQSSRYLVKRTGEKVFLECVQDMDHENMFWYRQDPGLGLRLIYFSYDVKMKEKGDIPEGYSVSREKKERFSLILESASTNQTSMYLCASSLDWAPYEQYFGPGTRLTVT.

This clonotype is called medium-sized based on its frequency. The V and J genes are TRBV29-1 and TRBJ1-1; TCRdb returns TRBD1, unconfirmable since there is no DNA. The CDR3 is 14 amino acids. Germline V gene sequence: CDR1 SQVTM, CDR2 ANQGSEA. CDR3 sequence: CSVVAGGLNTEAFF.

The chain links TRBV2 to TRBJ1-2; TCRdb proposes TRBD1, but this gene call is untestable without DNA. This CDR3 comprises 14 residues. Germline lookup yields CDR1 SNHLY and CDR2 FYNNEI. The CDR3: CASSGGGVNYGYTF.

The CDR3 protein is CASSFLDSFDGYTF. This rearrangement joins TRBV27 to TRBJ1-2; TCRdb calls TRBD1, which cannot be checked without DNA. Germline assignment: CDR1 MNHEY and CDR2 SMNVEV (reference sequence). The CDR3 totals 14 residues.

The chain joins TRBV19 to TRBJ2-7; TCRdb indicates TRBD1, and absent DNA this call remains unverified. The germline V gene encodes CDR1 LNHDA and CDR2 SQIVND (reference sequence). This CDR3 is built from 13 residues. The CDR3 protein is CATRGGPFYEQYF.